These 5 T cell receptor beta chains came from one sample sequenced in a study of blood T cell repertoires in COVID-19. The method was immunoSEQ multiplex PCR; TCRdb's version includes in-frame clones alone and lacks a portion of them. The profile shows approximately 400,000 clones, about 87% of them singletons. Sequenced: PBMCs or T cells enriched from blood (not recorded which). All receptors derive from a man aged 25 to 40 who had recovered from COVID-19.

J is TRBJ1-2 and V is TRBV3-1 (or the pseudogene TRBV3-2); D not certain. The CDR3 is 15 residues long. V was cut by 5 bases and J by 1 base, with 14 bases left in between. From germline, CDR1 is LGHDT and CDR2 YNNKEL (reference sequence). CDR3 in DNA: TGTGCCAGCAGCGCTTCCATGGGCAGTAACTATGGCTACACCTTC. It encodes CASSASMGSNYGYTF.

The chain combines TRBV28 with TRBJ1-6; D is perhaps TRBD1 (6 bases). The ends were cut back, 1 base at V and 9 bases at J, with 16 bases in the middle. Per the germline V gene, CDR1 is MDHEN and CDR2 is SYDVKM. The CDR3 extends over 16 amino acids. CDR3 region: CASSLYSRTVVSPLHF. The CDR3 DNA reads TGTGCCAGCAGTTTATACTCGAGGACAGTCGTTTCACCCCTCCACTTT.

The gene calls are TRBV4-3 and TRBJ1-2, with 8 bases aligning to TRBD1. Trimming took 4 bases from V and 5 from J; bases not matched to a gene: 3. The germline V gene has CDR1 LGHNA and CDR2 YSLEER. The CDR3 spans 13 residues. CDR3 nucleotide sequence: TGCGCCAGCAGCCTGGACAGGGCGTATGGCTACACCTTC. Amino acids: CASSLDRAYGYTF.

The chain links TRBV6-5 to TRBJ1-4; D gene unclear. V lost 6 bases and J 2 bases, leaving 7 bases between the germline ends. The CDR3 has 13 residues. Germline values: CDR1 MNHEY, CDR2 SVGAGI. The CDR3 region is CASRPGTNEKLFF. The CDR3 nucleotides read TGTGCCAGCAGACCGGGGACTAATGAAAAACTGTTTTTT.

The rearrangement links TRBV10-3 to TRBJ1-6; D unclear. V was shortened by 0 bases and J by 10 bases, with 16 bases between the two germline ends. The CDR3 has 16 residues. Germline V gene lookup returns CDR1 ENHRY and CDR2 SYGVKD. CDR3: CAISESTGFRESPLHF. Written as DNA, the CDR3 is TGTGCCATCAGTGAGTCGACGGGTTTCCGTGAGTCACCCCTCCACTTT.